This paragraph covers one TCR beta chain sequence. The specificity of this receptor is unknown. Base qualities are missing; no much larger clone stands one base away. This record belongs to a study of siplizumab effects on memory and regulatory T cells (dated by TCRdb to between 2018 and 2020). Regarding the research as a whole: The study examined how the anti-CD2 antibody siplizumab affects alloreactive T-cell subsets in allogeneic mixed lymphocyte reactions built from human PBMCs. Summary of the overall study and its limitations: The cumulative frequency of alloreactive sequences that could be traced back to unstimulated CD4+ memory T cells was significantly reduced by siplizumab. Unstimulated naive T cells appeared more diverse than memory T cells, and naive cells seemed to contribute substantially to the alloresponse. No functional confirmation was obtained for the suppressive function of proliferating Tregs from siplizumab cultures. A naive or memory phenotype could not be assigned to roughly 75-97% of proliferating CD4+ or CD8+ clones. Of the alloreactive CD4+ clones that could be mapped, the Treg-derived share averaged about 67% with siplizumab compared with around 25% in control reactions. Because sequences at frequencies below about 10^-5 were poorly captured, only a minor fraction of alloreactive clones could be mapped back to unstimulated subsets.

Library construction relied on the immunoSEQ multiplex PCR assay. Roughly 10^5 TCR templates per sample were assayed on the deep sequencing platform. Genomic DNA extracted from sorted T cells was used for TCRbeta CDR3 sequencing. The source study handled its data this way. The R programming language was used for clonal analysis of the TCRbeta CDR3 data. Alloreactive CD4+ and CD8+ clones were defined by comparing unstimulated samples with post-reaction CFSE-low samples. By matching sequences to the repertoires of sorted unstimulated Treg and non-Treg cells, each alloreactive CD4+ clone was assigned a regulatory or non-regulatory origin. TCRdb took over this immuneACCESS table, retaining in-frame rearrangements with V and J assigned. Such tables are incomplete; in checked studies, under half of the missing clones stem from an unresolved V gene, and the remainder is unexplained. V and J calls and clone size follow that table, whereas D and trimming were derived from the DNA. The sample yields around 95,000 clones; more than 85% were counted once. In total, the top ten clones hold approximately 0.15% of the sample.

Sorted unstimulated T cells, along with proliferating T cells recovered from mixed lymphocyte reactions, underwent TCRbeta CDR3 sequencing. Fresh whole blood from roughly ten HLA-typed healthy donors was used to isolate PBMCs. Sequencing was done on a sample of CD4+ T cells sorted from blood. The receptor was isolated from a human donor in good health.

The sequence in DNA is TGCGCCAGCAGCACCAATGTCGGGGGGGACTATGGCTACACCTTC. Translated, it gives CASSTNVGGDYGYTF. Recombination connected TRBV5-1 to TRBJ1-2; a tentative D call is TRBD1 (5 bases match). In the germline V gene, CDR1 corresponds to SGHRS and CDR2 to YFSETQ. Trimming costs V 4 bases and J 3 bases, and their ends lie 16 bases apart. CDR3 length: 15 amino acids, cysteine to phenylalanine. This entry keeps only the CDR3 DNA: 45 bases, framed from base 1.